The next 3 T cell receptor beta chains were all read from a single sample in a study of blood T cell repertoires in COVID-19 (dated by TCRdb to the early 2020s). Library method: the immunoSEQ multiplex PCR assay. TCRdb holds this immuneACCESS table with in-frame rearrangements only. Some clones are missing; in checked studies, unresolved V genes explain under half, and the rest has no known cause. In all, the sample holds roughly 180,000 clones, and roughly 86% of those were seen once. The ten largest clones take up 0.99% of the sample. The source material was peripheral blood. These TCRs come from a man aged 18-30 years with acute or convalescent COVID-19.

This chain uses TRBV30 with TRBJ1-4, with TRBD1 identical over 7 bases. This CDR3 comprises 14 residues. V dropped 5 bases and J dropped 8; count of bases not matched to a gene: 11. Germline lookup yields CDR1 GTSNPN and CDR2 SVGIG (reference sequence). The CDR3 region has the DNA TGTGCCTGGGGAGCCGGGACAGAAGCAGAAAAACTGTTTTTT. Its protein is CAWGAGTEAEKLFF.

The rearrangement joins TRBV6-6 to TRBJ1-5, with 8 bases that match TRBD1. The CDR3 loop spans 15 amino acids. V lost 7 bases to trimming and J lost 5 bases; unmatched junction nucleotides: 10. The germline V gene encodes CDR1 MNHNY and CDR2 SVGAGI (reference sequence). The CDR3 DNA reads TGTGCCAGCATCAGGGGGCTAAACGACGATCAGCCCCAGCATTTT. Protein product: CASIRGLNDDQPQHF.

This clone was seen a single time. The chain recombines TRBV9 with TRBJ2-5; D might be TRBD1 (6 bases). Trimming took off 0 bases at V and 3 bases at J, with 15 bases between the two ends. The CDR3 has 16 amino acids. Germline assignment: CDR1 SGDLS and CDR2 YYNGEE. Here the CDR3 DNA reads TGTGCCAGCAGCGTAGTAGGGACATCGACGAAAGAGACCCAGTACTTC. This codes for CASSVVGTSTKETQYF. Supplemented by reference TRBV9 and TRBJ2-5, the full variable domain reads DSGVTQTPKHLITATGQRVTLRCSPRSGDLSVYWYQQSLDQGLQFLIQYYNGEERAKGNILERFSAQQFPDLHSELNLSSLELGDSALYFCASSVVGTSTKETQYFGPGTRLLVL.